This is a list of T cell receptor beta chains from one sample in a study of cytomegalovirus exposure and HLA in healthy donors. Assay: immunoSEQ multiplex PCR; the TCRdb copy retains only in-frame clones and omits some. In the table there are some 99,000 clones, 69% of which are singletons. The source material was PBMCs. Every receptor here comes from a woman aged 70-85 years in good health and CMV-seropositive. Each CDR3 is given with its conserved first and last residue. A D gene is named only where the DNA matches it firmly. Expanded clones get a size class; other rows say once, few or many, or leave the size out.

V,size,D,J,CDR3,DNA
TRBV4-1,NA,NA,TRBJ1-4,CASSPPLEEKLFF,TGCGCCAGCAGCCCTCCTCTGGAGGAAAAACTGTTTTTT
TRBV2,few,NA,TRBJ1-4,CASSDRVREKLFF,TGTGCCAGCAGTGACAGGGTCAGGGAAAAACTGTTTTTT
TRBV10-1,once,TRBD2,TRBJ2-3,CASSESTSGSGGLDTQYF,TGCGCCAGCAGTGAGTCGACGAGCGGTAGCGGGGGGTTGGATACGCAGTATTTT
TRBV30,NA,NA,TRBJ1-1,CACKGGGQNTEAFF,TGTGCCTGTAAGGGGGGAGGGCAGAACACTGAAGCTTTCTTT
TRBV5-8,NA,NA,TRBJ1-2,CASSLGQGPYYGYTF,TGTGCCAGCAGCTTGGGCCAGGGGCCGTACTATGGCTACACCTTC
TRBV5-1,NA,NA,TRBJ1-2,CASSLDAEGSYGYTF,TGCGCCAGCAGCTTGGATGCTGAGGGCAGCTATGGCTACACCTTC
TRBV10-3,NA,TRBD2,TRBJ2-1,CAIRVLAGGGNEQFF,TGTGCCATCAGGGTACTAGCGGGGGGAGGGAATGAGCAGTTCTTC
TRBV29-1,NA,NA,TRBJ2-3,CSVVRASTDTQYF,TGCAGCGTTGTGAGGGCTAGCACAGATACGCAGTATTTT
TRBV9,NA,NA,TRBJ2-1,CASSADQGSYNEQFF,TGTGCCAGCAGCGCAGACCAGGGTTCCTACAATGAGCAGTTCTTC
TRBV5-1,NA,TRBD2,TRBJ2-7,CASSGGLAVSYEQYF,TGCGCCAGCAGCGGCGGACTAGCGGTCTCCTACGAGCAGTACTTC
TRBV5-1,few,TRBD2,TRBJ2-5,CASSYSGGQETQYF,TGCGCCAGCAGCTATAGCGGGGGGCAAGAGACCCAGTACTTC
TRBV5-1,NA,NA,TRBJ1-6,CASSLGGQGIAEVINSPLHF,TGCGCCAGCAGCTTGGGGGGCCAGGGGATCGCCGAGGTTATTAATTCACCCCTCCACTTT
TRBV6-1,NA,TRBD1,TRBJ2-3,CASMTGGATDTQYF,TGTGCCAGCATGACAGGGGGCGCGACAGATACGCAGTATTTT
TRBV30,NA,TRBD2,TRBJ2-1,CALSGGPPYNEQLF,TGTGCCCTTAGCGGGGGGCCTCCCTACAATGAGCAGCTCTTC
TRBV7-2,NA,NA,TRBJ1-2,CASSPSVGGANYGYTF,TGTGCCAGCAGCCCCTCAGTCGGGGGAGCTAACTATGGCTACACCTTC
TRBV5-1,NA,NA,TRBJ2-2,CASSLDSHTGELFF,TGCGCCAGCAGCTTGGACTCCCACACCGGGGAGCTGTTTTTT
TRBV5-1,NA,NA,TRBJ2-4,CASKEQGGQLAKNIQYF,TGCGCCAGCAAAGAGCAGGGGGGTCAATTAGCCAAAAACATTCAGTACTTC
TRBV30,NA,NA,TRBJ1-2,CAWFGGGYTF,TGTGCCTGGTTCGGAGGTGGCTACACCTTC
TRBV5-6,NA,NA,TRBJ1-2,CASSLKVLQDYGYTF,TGTGCCAGCAGCTTGAAGGTCCTACAGGACTATGGCTACACCTTC
TRBV30,few,NA,TRBJ2-2,CAWSSLTGELFF,TGTGCCTGGAGTAGCTTAACCGGGGAGCTGTTTTTT
TRBV2,NA,NA,TRBJ2-7,CASSVVVEQYF,TGTGCCAGCAGTGTAGTGGTCGAGCAGTACTTC
TRBV9,NA,NA,TRBJ2-2,CASSPTTGPGELFF,TGTGCCAGCAGCCCCACCACAGGGCCCGGGGAGCTGTTTTTT
TRBV7-2,NA,NA,TRBJ1-3,CASSRPGEFGNTIYF,TGTGCCAGCAGTCGCCCGGGAGAATTTGGAAACACCATATATTTT
TRBV7-2,NA,NA,TRBJ2-5,CASRKGGLLQETQYF,TGTGCCAGCAGAAAGGGGGGGCTGCTCCAAGAGACCCAGTACTTC
TRBV30,NA,NA,TRBJ1-2,CAWRGQVTRYTF,TGTGCCTGGAGGGGGCAGGTAACGCGCTACACCTTC
TRBV5-1,few,TRBD1,TRBJ2-6,CASSAGQGAYGANVLTF,TGCGCCAGCAGCGCGGGACAGGGGGCGTACGGGGCCAACGTCCTGACTTTC
TRBV4-3,once,NA,TRBJ1-3,CASSQDSAGGNTIYF,TGCGCCAGCAGCCAAGACTCGGCAGGCGGAAACACCATATATTTT
TRBV5-1,few,TRBD1,TRBJ1-2,CASSTGTGFGYTF,TGCGCCAGCAGCACAGGGACAGGGTTCGGCTACACCTTC
TRBV9,NA,NA,TRBJ2-7,CASSVVSQGGEQYF,TGTGCCAGCAGCGTAGTAAGTCAGGGGGGCGAGCAGTACTTC
TRBV7-2,NA,NA,TRBJ2-3,CASSLGAGISTDTQYF,TGTGCCAGCAGCTTAGGGGCAGGGATATCGACAGATACGCAGTATTTT
TRBV10-3,NA,TRBD2,TRBJ2-7,CAISGPGTSGGAYEQYF,TGTGCCATCAGTGGGCCAGGGACTAGCGGGGGGGCCTACGAGCAGTACTTC
TRBV7-2,NA,TRBD1,TRBJ2-7,CASSLAGQGAYEQYF,TGTGCCAGCAGCTTAGCGGGACAGGGGGCCTACGAGCAGTACTTC
TRBV5-1,NA,TRBD1,TRBJ2-5,CASSSGTGGAGETQYF,TGCGCCAGCAGCAGCGGGACAGGGGGCGCGGGGGAGACCCAGTACTTC
TRBV7-2,few,NA,TRBJ1-4,CASSLDGGREKLFF,TGTGCCAGCAGCTTAGATGGAGGGCGGGAAAAACTGTTTTTT
TRBV2,NA,TRBD1,TRBJ1-5,CASSEATDRGQPQHF,TGTGCCAGCAGTGAAGCTACAGACAGGGGGCAGCCCCAGCATTTT
TRBV7-8,NA,NA,TRBJ1-1,CASSFSSRGTFF,TGTGCCAGCAGCTTTTCCTCTAGGGGCACGTTCTTT
TRBV6-1,NA,NA,TRBJ1-6,CASREGLSSPLHF,TGTGCCAGCAGGGAGGGACTTAGTTCACCCCTCCACTTT
TRBV6-5,NA,TRBD2,TRBJ2-3,CASRETGGVTDTQYF,TGTGCCAGCAGAGAGACGGGGGGAGTCACAGATACGCAGTATTTT
TRBV6-5,NA,NA,TRBJ2-5,CAVREFERWYF,TGTGCCGTCCGGGAGTTCGAAAGATGGTACTTC
TRBV10-3,NA,NA,TRBJ1-5,CAISDRGGNQPQHF,TGTGCCATCAGTGACAGGGGTGGCAATCAGCCCCAGCATTTT
TRBV15,NA,NA,TRBJ1-1,CATSRDASGTEAFF,TGTGCCACCAGCAGAGATGCCTCGGGGACTGAAGCTTTCTTT
TRBV5-1,NA,TRBD2,TRBJ2-1,CASSLLAGGHNEQFF,TGCGCCAGCAGCTTACTAGCGGGGGGACACAATGAGCAGTTCTTC
TRBV7-8,once,TRBD2,TRBJ2-3,CASSSPGGPSTDTQYF,TGTGCCAGCAGCTCACCGGGGGGGCCTAGCACAGATACGCAGTATTTT
TRBV19,NA,TRBD1,TRBJ1-4,CASSTGGAGTNEKLFF,TGTGCCAGTAGTACAGGGGGCGCGGGGACTAATGAAAAACTGTTTTTT
TRBV2,NA,NA,TRBJ1-4,CASSDIIATNEKLFF,TGTGCCAGCAGTGATATAATTGCAACTAATGAAAAACTGTTTTTT
TRBV7-9,NA,NA,TRBJ1-1,CASSARLQLNTEAFF,TGTGCCAGCAGCGCTAGATTGCAGTTGAACACTGAAGCTTTCTTT
TRBV5-1,NA,NA,TRBJ2-3,CASSSLAGMKTDTQYF,TGCGCCAGCAGCTCCCTCGCGGGTATGAAGACAGATACGCAGTATTTT
TRBV7-2,few,TRBD2,TRBJ2-7,CASSAGRSSGGYEQYF,TGTGCCAGCAGCGCGGGTCGATCTAGCGGGGGTTACGAGCAGTACTTC
TRBV27,NA,TRBD1,TRBJ1-4,CASSYSHPGGHEKLFF,TGTGCCAGCAGTTACAGTCATCCAGGGGGGCATGAAAAACTGTTTTTT
TRBV14,NA,TRBD2,TRBJ2-1,CASSRTVLAGAYNEQFF,TGTGCCAGCAGCCGAACTGTACTAGCGGGGGCCTACAATGAGCAGTTCTTC
TRBV5-4,NA,NA,TRBJ2-7,CASSLPPPTDEQYF,TGTGCCAGCAGCTTGCCGCCCCCCACGGACGAGCAGTACTTC
TRBV6-5,NA,NA,TRBJ1-2,CASSAGKYGYTF,TGTGCCAGCAGTGCAGGGAAATATGGCTACACCTTC
TRBV2,once,NA,TRBJ1-5,CASRKWTGNQPQHF,TGTGCCAGCAGGAAGTGGACAGGCAATCAGCCCCAGCATTTT
TRBV7-8,NA,TRBD1,TRBJ1-1,CASSSPGAGGLNTEAFF,TGTGCCAGCAGCTCCCCCGGAGCAGGGGGACTGAACACTGAAGCTTTCTTT
TRBV5-4,NA,TRBD1,TRBJ1-2,CASSYATGQGNYGYTF,TGTGCCAGCAGCTACGCTACGGGACAGGGAAACTATGGCTACACCTTC
TRBV5-8,NA,TRBD1,TRBJ1-2,CASTPLGTGNYGYTF,TGTGCCAGCACCCCCCTGGGGACAGGGAACTATGGCTACACCTTC
TRBV11-3,few,NA,TRBJ1-1,CASSLVEGSIFF,TGTGCCAGCAGCTTAGTGGAGGGAAGCATCTTCTTT
TRBV14,NA,TRBD1,TRBJ2-2,CASSQRQGWTGELFF,TGTGCCAGCAGTCAGAGACAGGGATGGACCGGGGAGCTGTTTTTT
TRBV7-2,NA,TRBD2,TRBJ2-4,CASSASGGALSIQYF,TGTGCCAGCAGCGCTAGCGGGGGGGCCCTATCCATTCAGTACTTC
TRBV29-1,NA,TRBD1,TRBJ1-4,CSVHWTGLNEKLFF,TGCAGCGTTCATTGGACAGGTCTTAATGAAAAACTGTTTTTT